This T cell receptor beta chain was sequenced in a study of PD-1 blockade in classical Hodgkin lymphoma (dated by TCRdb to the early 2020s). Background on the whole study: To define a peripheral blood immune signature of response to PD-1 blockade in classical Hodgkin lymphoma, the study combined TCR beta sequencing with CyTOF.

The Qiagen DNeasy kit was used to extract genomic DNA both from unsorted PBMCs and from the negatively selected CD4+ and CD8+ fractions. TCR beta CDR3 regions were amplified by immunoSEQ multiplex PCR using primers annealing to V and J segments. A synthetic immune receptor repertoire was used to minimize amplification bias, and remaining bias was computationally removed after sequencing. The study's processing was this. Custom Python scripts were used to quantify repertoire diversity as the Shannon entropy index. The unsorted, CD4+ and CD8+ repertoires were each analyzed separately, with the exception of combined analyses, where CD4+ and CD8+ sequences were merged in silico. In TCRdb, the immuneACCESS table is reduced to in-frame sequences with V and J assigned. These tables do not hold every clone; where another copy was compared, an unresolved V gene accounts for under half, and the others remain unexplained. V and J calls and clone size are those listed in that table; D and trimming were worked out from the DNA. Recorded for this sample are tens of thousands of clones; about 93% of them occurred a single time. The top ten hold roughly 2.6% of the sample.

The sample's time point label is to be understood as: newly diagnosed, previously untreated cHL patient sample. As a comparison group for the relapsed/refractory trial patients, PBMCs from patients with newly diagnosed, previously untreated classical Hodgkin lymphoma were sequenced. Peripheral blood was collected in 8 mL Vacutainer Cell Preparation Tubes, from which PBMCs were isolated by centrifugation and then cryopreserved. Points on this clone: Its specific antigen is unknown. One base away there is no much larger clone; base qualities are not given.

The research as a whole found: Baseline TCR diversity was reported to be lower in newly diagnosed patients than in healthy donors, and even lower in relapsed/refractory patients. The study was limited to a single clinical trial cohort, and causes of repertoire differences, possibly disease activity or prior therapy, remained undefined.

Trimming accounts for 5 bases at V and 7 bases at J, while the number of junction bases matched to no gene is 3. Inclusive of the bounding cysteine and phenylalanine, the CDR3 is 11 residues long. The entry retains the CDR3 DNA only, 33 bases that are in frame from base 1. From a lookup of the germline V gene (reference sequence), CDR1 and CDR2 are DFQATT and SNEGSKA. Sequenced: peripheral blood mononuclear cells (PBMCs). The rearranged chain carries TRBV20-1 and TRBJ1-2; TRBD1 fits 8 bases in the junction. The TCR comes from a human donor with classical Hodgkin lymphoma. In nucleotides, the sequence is TGCAGTGCTGGGGACAGGACTGGCTACACCTTC. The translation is CSAGDRTGYTF.